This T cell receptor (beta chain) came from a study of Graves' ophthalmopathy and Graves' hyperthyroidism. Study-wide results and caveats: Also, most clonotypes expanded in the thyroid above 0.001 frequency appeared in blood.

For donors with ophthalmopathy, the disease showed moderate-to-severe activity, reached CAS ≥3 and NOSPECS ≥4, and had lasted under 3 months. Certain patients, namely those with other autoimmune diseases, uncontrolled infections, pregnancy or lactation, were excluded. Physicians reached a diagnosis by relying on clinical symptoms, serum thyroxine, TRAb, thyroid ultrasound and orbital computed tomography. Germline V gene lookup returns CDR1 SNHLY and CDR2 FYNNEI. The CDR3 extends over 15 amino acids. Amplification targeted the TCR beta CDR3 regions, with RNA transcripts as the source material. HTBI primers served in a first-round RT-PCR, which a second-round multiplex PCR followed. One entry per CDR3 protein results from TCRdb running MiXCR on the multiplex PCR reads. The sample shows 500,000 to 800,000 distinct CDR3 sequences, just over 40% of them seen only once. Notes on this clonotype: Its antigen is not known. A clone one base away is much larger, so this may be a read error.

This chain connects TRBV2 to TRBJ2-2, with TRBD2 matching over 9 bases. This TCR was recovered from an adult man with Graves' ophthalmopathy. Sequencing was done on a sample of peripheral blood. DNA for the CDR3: TGTGCCAGCAGTGTGAGTAGCGGGGGCACCGGGGAGCCGTTTTTT. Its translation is CASSVSSGGTGEPFF.